This T cell receptor beta chain emerged from a study of shared clonotypes between healthy human individuals. Only in-frame clones appear in the TCRdb table, and some are missing; sequencing was by immunoSEQ multiplex PCR. The sample holds some 2 million clones; 95% are singletons and the top ten take about 0.13%. The V gene's germline CDR1 is GTSNPN and CDR2 SVGIG (reference sequence). Trimming cost V 0 bases and J 1 base, with 9 bases left between them. CDR3 length: 14 residues. The sequencing sample was made of naive CD4+ T cells sorted from blood. Subset: CD45RA+ positively selected. The chain couples TRBV30 to TRBJ1-2; D gene unclear. This TCR was sampled from a man between 18 and 29 years old in good health. The CDR3 DNA reads as TGTGCCTGGAGTGTAGGGCGGCTTAACTATGGCTACACCTTC. Translated, it gives CAWSVGRLNYGYTF.